This T cell receptor (beta chain) is drawn from a study of identical twins. The CDR3 has 15 residues. J was trimmed by 1 base and V by 3 bases; bases with no gene match: 2. This clonotype was detected many times. What it binds is unknown. MiXCR, run by TCRdb on the 5' RACE reads, gives a single entry per CDR3 protein. Here the sample spans about 260,000 distinct CDR3 sequences, 5.5% to 8% being singletons. Study conclusions and caveats: These conclusions were based on statistical analysis (cross-sectional, not following the same donors).

The same data also went into a second study, on yellow fever vaccine responses in identical twins.

The clonotype was recovered from a woman aged 18 to 35 in good health. This chain joins TRBV12-3 or TRBV12-4 and TRBJ2-3; 9 bases are a match to TRBD1. Sequenced input: memory (CD45RO+) T cells sorted from blood. The CDR3 region has the DNA TGTGCCAGCAGTTTCCGGACAGGGGGCACAGATACGCAGTATTTT. Its protein is CASSFRTGGTDTQYF.